This T cell receptor (beta chain) was documented in a study of T cell responses to AZD1222 COVID-19 vaccine. TCRdb keeps only in-frame clones here, not all; method: immunoSEQ multiplex PCR. Among about 120,000 clones listed, 70% to 90% were seen once. Study outcomes and limitations: Elevations in Spike-specific TCR breadth and depth followed administration of two AZD1222 doses. Regions 160-218 and 743-854 dominated among vaccine-associated CD4 TCRs spanning spike. Females outnumbered males among donors, who were mostly white British; clonal diversity was possibly underestimated. The peak T cell response came first, and repertoires were sampled only after it.

The V end lost 6 bases, the J end lost 4 bases, and 13 bases lay between the germline ends. CDR1 and CDR2 from the germline V gene are MNHEY and SVGAGI. The CDR3 sequence is 13 residues long. Worth noting for this clone: Its antigen is unidentified.

V gene TRBV6-5 combines with J gene TRBJ2-7; weak D call: TRBD1 (5 bases). The receptor comes from an adult in good health. Sequences were derived from peripheral blood, sampled on day 0 of AZD1222 vaccination. This chain's CDR3 is CASRVPSGYEQYF. In DNA, the CDR3 is TGTGCCAGCAGGGTACCTTCAGGGTACGAGCAGTACTTC.